This T cell receptor beta chain was observed in a study of beta chain features in type 1 diabetes. Investigators reverse transcribed all isolated RNA, so they sequenced expressed TCRB transcripts. Sequencing used immunoSEQ multiplex PCR; TCRdb keeps in-frame clones, though not all of them. The profile shows 300,000 or so clones, around 9% of them singletons. This clone occurred many times. What it recognizes is unknown. Notes on the study in general: The study found moderately but significantly shorter TCRB CDR3s in all four CD4+ subsets of Type 1 diabetes patients. Within patients, naive, central memory and Treg TCRB repertoires seemed more similar than within healthy donors.

CDR1 is SGHTA, CDR2 FQGNSA, per germline. Trimming at V came to 4 bases and at J to 8 bases, leaving 12 bases not matched to a gene. CDR3 size: 16 residues. This TCR came from a man aged 25 to 40 with type 1 diabetes. The V and J genes are TRBV7-2 and TRBJ1-2; 11 bases fit TRBD1. Source material: central memory CD4+ T cells from blood. CDR3 amino acids: CASSSGTGGLGVGYTF. Here the CDR3 DNA reads TGTGCCAGCAGCTCCGGGACAGGGGGACTTGGGGTCGGCTACACCTTC.